Following are 23 T cell receptor beta chains from one sample sequenced in a study of T cell responses to AZD1222 COVID-19 vaccine. Profiling relied on immunoSEQ multiplex PCR, and the TCRdb table lists in-frame clones only, not all of them. Of over 100,000 clones listed, 65% to 90% were seen once; the top ten hold less than 9.5%. The sample consisted of peripheral blood, taken 28 days after the second dose of the MenACWY control vaccine. Source of these receptors: an adult who received the MenACWY meningococcal vaccine as a control.

The CDR3 region is CASSYKGRRTTGNTIYF. In DNA, the CDR3 is TGTGCCAGCAGCTACAAAGGCCGCCGAACCACGGGGAACACCATATATTTT. The chain couples TRBV5-6 to TRBJ1-3, with unresolved D. V lost 3 bases to trimming and J lost 7 bases, with 23 bases between them. CDR1 and CDR2 (germline): SGHDT, YYEEEE. The CDR3 has 17 residues. The variable domain in full, with the rest retrieved from reference TRBV5-6 and TRBJ1-3, is DAGVTQSPTHLIKTRGQQVTLRCSPKSGHDTVSWYQQALGQGPQFIFQYYEEEERQRGNFPDRFSGHQFPNYSSELNVNALLLGDSALYLCASSYKGRRTTGNTIYFGEGSWLTVV.

This chain connects TRBV19 to TRBJ2-7, with 9 bases matching TRBD1. This CDR3 has 14 amino acids. The J segment lost 3 bases and the V segment lost 6 bases, leaving 6 bases of the junction unmatched. Germline V lookup: CDR1 LNHDA, CDR2 SQIVND (reference sequence). The CDR3 protein is CASSPDRGHYEQYF. The DNA of the CDR3 is TGTGCCAGTAGCCCGGACAGGGGACACTACGAGCAGTACTTC.

The V and J genes are TRBV12-3 or TRBV12-4 and TRBJ1-5, with D hard to call. The CDR3 consists of 12 residues. Trimming took 7 bases from V and 5 from J, leaving 9 bases between them. DNA of the CDR3: TGTGCCAGCACCCAAGGAGATCAGCCCCAGCATTTT. Translating it yields CASTQGDQPQHF.

The J gene is TRBJ1-5, the V gene TRBV18; 8 nucleotides line up with TRBD1. The CDR3 runs to 16 residues. Trimming removed 3 bases from V and 3 bases from J; junction bases left unmatched: 7. Germline-derived CDR1 and CDR2 are KGHSH and LQKENI. The CDR3 is CASSPELDRANQPQHF. The CDR3 DNA reads as TGTGCCAGCTCACCTGAGTTGGACAGGGCCAATCAGCCCCAGCATTTT.

This clone was recorded once. The genes are TRBV5-1 and TRBJ2-3, with unresolved D. The CDR3 runs 11 residues. The ends were cut back, 1 base at V and 3 bases at J, with 0 bases in the middle. Germline V gives CDR1 SGHRS, CDR2 YFSETQ. CDR3 residues: CASSLTDTQYF. The CDR3 DNA reads TGCGCCAGCAGCTTGACAGATACGCAGTATTTT.

In its sample, this clone was seen once. The chain links TRBV5-1 to TRBJ2-5, with 8 bases aligning to TRBD2. Germline loops: CDR1 SGHRS, CDR2 YFSETQ. Trimming at V came to 0 bases and at J to 4 bases, leaving 5 bases not matched to a gene. CDR3 length: 15 amino acids. The DNA for the CDR3 is TGCGCCAGCAGCTTGGGAGCGGGGGTAAGAGAGACCCAGTACTTC. It codes for CASSLGAGVRETQYF.

This clone occurred a few times. V and J are TRBV19 and TRBJ2-5; a weak D match, TRBD1 (5 bases). V was shortened by 6 bases and J by 7 bases, with 12 bases between the two germline ends. CDR1 is LNHDA and CDR2 is SQIVND in the germline V gene (reference sequence). The CDR3 has 12 residues. The CDR3 region has the DNA TGTGCCAGTAGAGAAGGGCAGGGGACCCAGTACTTC. It yields the protein CASREGQGTQYF.

J is TRBJ2-5 and V is TRBV19; no firm D call. The V end lost 3 bases, the J end lost 2 bases, and 10 bases lay between the germline ends. CDR3 length equals 14 residues. Germline V gene data show CDR1 as LNHDA and CDR2 as SQIVND (reference sequence). Here the CDR3 reads CASSMSPTQETQYF. The CDR3 bases are TGTGCCAGTAGTATGAGTCCGACTCAAGAGACCCAGTACTTC.

This chain joins TRBV12-5 and TRBJ2-7; D is unclear. V was shortened by 1 base and J by 1 base, with 2 bases between the two germline ends. In germline, CDR1 is LGHNT, CDR2 FRNRAP. The CDR3 spans 12 residues. CDR3 in amino acids: CASGLASYEQYF. CDR3 in DNA: TGTGCTAGTGGTTTGGCTTCCTACGAGCAGTACTTC.

The chain carries TRBV18 and TRBJ1-3; no clear D gene. Germline V gives CDR1 KGHSH, CDR2 LQKENI. There are 14 residues in the CDR3. V lost 3 bases and J 6 bases, leaving 12 bases between the germline ends. The DNA of the CDR3 is TGTGCCAGCTCACCCACCGACATTACAAACACCATATATTTT. Translated, it gives CASSPTDITNTIYF.

The chain couples TRBV6-4 to TRBJ1-3; D might be TRBD1 (5 bases). CDR3 length: 16 amino acids. Germline loops: CDR1 MRHNA, CDR2 SNTAGT. V was clipped by 3 bases and J by 4 bases, with 16 bases between them. The CDR3 protein is CASSEVRQRSGNTIYF. CDR3 nucleotides: TGTGCCAGCAGTGAGGTAAGACAGCGGTCGGGAAACACCATATATTTT.

The J gene is TRBJ2-5, the V gene TRBV24-1; 7 bases align to TRBD2. The germline CDR1 and CDR2 sequences are KGHDR and SFDVKD. The V gene end was trimmed by 9 bases and the J gene end by 1 base; junction bases not matched to a gene: 10. There are 15 residues in the CDR3. Here the CDR3 DNA reads TGTGCCACCTCCCGGGCTAGCGGTACCCAAGAGACCCAGTACTTC. Translated: CATSRASGTQETQYF.

This clone has only one observation. CDR3 sequence: CAWSPTGDGQYF. DNA for the CDR3: TGTGCCTGGAGTCCGACAGGGGACGGGCAGTACTTC. The chain couples TRBV30 to TRBJ2-7; the match to TRBD1 covers 8 bases. The ends lost 2 bases at V and 9 bases at J; junction bases unmatched: 6. CDR3 length: 12 amino acids. Germline V gene sequence: CDR1 GTSNPN, CDR2 SVGIG (reference sequence).

This chain links TRBV2 with TRBJ2-1; possibly TRBD1 for D (6 bases). Trimming stripped 4 bases from V and 7 bases from J, with 11 bases between. The germline gives CDR1 SNHLY, CDR2 FYNNEI. This CDR3 has 13 amino acids. CDR3 DNA: TGTGCCAGCAGTGGGCAGGGGTTTAATGAGCAGTTCTTC. Translation: CASSGQGFNEQFF.

The gene calls are TRBV7-2 and TRBJ2-1; 8 positions match TRBD1. The CDR3 length is 15 residues. Losses at the gene ends were 6 bases for V and 0 bases for J; bases not matched to a gene: 4. Looked up from germline, CDR1 is SGHTA and CDR2 is FQGNSA. As DNA, the CDR3 is TGTGCCAGCAGGGACAGGGCGAGCTCCTACAATGAGCAGTTCTTC. Translation: CASRDRASSYNEQFF.

The V call is TRBV18, the J call TRBJ2-2, with D possibly being TRBD1 (5 bases). Germline loops: CDR1 KGHSH, CDR2 LQKENI. Trimming shortened V by 2 bases and J by 6 bases, and 16 bases separated the two germline ends. The CDR3 is 16 residues long. CDR3: CASSPRTPGPSGELFF. The CDR3 DNA is TGTGCCAGCTCACCAAGGACACCGGGTCCCTCCGGGGAGCTGTTTTTT.

J is TRBJ2-7 and V is TRBV5-1, with 11 bases fitting TRBD2. The trim removed 6 bases at V and 6 bases at J, leaving 14 bases unmatched. CDR1 SGHRS and CDR2 YFSETQ come from the germline V gene. The CDR3 spans 16 residues. CDR3 loop: CASNLGTSGSFGEQYF. The CDR3 DNA reads as TGCGCCAGCAACCTGGGGACTAGCGGTTCATTTGGCGAGCAGTACTTC.

This clone came up a few times. The chain is built from TRBV30 and TRBJ1-3; D not certain. The V end was cut by 1 base, the J end by 2 bases, with 3 bases between. The CDR3 is made up of 12 amino acids. Germline CDR1 reads GTSNPN; CDR2 reads SVGIG (reference sequence). The CDR3 here is CAWSGTGNTIYF. The CDR3, as DNA: TGTGCCTGGAGTGGAACTGGAAACACCATATATTTT. Using reference TRBV30 and TRBJ1-3 for the parts outside the CDR3, the full variable domain is SQTIHQWPATLVQPVGSPLSLECTVEGTSNPNLYWYRQAAGRGLQLLFYSVGIGQISSEVPQNLSASRPQDRQFILSSKKLLLSDSGFYLCAWSGTGNTIYFGEGSWLTVV.

CDR3 bases: TGCAGCGTTGTGGCACCAGGGGGGGGTGGAAACACCATATATTTT. Protein: CSVVAPGGGGNTIYF. V usage is TRBV29-1 and J usage is TRBJ1-3; TRBD1 matches 7 bases. Germline trimming cut 4 bases from V and 3 bases from J; bases unmatched to any gene: 9. The CDR3 sequence is 15 residues long. The germline gives CDR1 SQVTM, CDR2 ANQGSEA. The full variable domain, with the rest looked up from reference TRBV29-1 and TRBJ1-3, is SAVISQKPSRDICQRGTSLTIQCQVDSQVTMMFWYRQQPGQSLTLIATANQGSEATYESGFVIDKFPISRPNLTFSTLTVSNMSPEDSSIYLCSVVAPGGGGNTIYFGEGSWLTVV.

This clone has more than one count but fewer than ten. The J gene is TRBJ1-2, the V gene TRBV7-2; TRBD1 might be the D (6 bases). Trimming removed 7 bases from V and 0 bases from J, with 12 bases in between. Germline V lookup: CDR1 SGHTA, CDR2 FQGNSA. The CDR3 covers 14 residues. The CDR3 region is CASTQQGANYGYTF. In DNA form, the CDR3 reads TGTGCCAGCACCCAACAGGGAGCTAACTATGGCTACACCTTC. The full variable domain, rest sourced from reference TRBV7-2 and TRBJ1-2, is GAGVSQSPSNKVTEKGKDVELRCDPISGHTALYWYRQSLGQGLEFLIYFQGNSAPDKSGLPSDRFSAERTGGSVSTLTIQRTQQEDSAVYLCASTQQGANYGYTFGSGTRLTVV.

The rearrangement links TRBV29-1 to TRBJ1-2, with D unclear. Trimming pared 0 bases from V and 9 bases from J, leaving 14 bases between. The CDR3 spans 13 residues. Germline CDR1 SQVTM, CDR2 ANQGSEA. CDR3 in DNA: TGCAGCGTTGAAGAGCTATCGGGAGCCAGCTACACCTTC. It encodes CSVEELSGASYTF. The full variable domain, with the rest looked up from reference TRBV29-1 and TRBJ1-2, is SAVISQKPSRDICQRGTSLTIQCQVDSQVTMMFWYRQQPGQSLTLIATANQGSEATYESGFVIDKFPISRPNLTFSTLTVSNMSPEDSSIYLCSVEELSGASYTFGSGTRLTVV.

This chain uses TRBV29-1 with TRBJ2-1; the match to TRBD2 covers 8 bases. The CDR3 loop spans 12 amino acids. V was pared by 4 bases and J by 8 bases, with 4 bases of the junction left unmatched. The V gene's germline CDR1 is SQVTM and CDR2 ANQGSEA. CDR3 region: CSVVTSGYEQFF. CDR3 nucleotide sequence: TGCAGCGTTGTAACTAGCGGCTATGAGCAGTTCTTC.

The rearrangement uses TRBV20-1 and TRBJ2-1; no firm D call. Trimming took off 2 bases at V and 6 bases at J, with 5 bases between the two ends. The CDR3 length is 11 residues. The germline V gene encodes CDR1 DFQATT and CDR2 SNEGSKA (reference sequence). CDR3 sequence: CSARSGNEQFF. In DNA form, the CDR3 reads TGCAGTGCTAGATCGGGCAATGAGCAGTTCTTC.